The rows below give T cell receptor beta chains drawn from one sample of a study of T cell responses to AZD1222 COVID-19 vaccine. Method: immunoSEQ multiplex PCR; TCRdb's copy keeps in-frame clones and lacks some. Among about 150,000 clones listed, approximately 86% were seen once. The specimen was peripheral blood, collected 28 days after the second AZD1222 dose. These receptors came from an adult who received the AZD1222 COVID-19 vaccine. Each CDR3 is given with its conserved first and last residue. A D gene is named only where the DNA matches it firmly. Clone sizes are given selectively: once, few, many, or a class where the clone is expanded.

TRBV7-9	.	.	TRBJ2-1	CASSLVNRDNEQFF	TGTGCCAGCAGCTTAGTCAACAGGGACAATGAGCAGTTCTTC
TRBV7-7	TRBD2	.	TRBJ2-3	CASSPWTSGDTQYF	TGTGCCAGCAGCCCTTGGACTAGCGGAGATACGCAGTATTTT
TRBV19	TRBD1	.	TRBJ1-1	CASSSRDRETEAFF	TGTGCCAGTAGTTCCCGGGACAGGGAGACTGAAGCTTTCTTT
TRBV10-3	TRBD1	.	TRBJ2-7	CAISGDRVNEQYF	TGTGCCATCAGTGGAGACAGGGTGAACGAGCAGTACTTC
TRBV20-1	.	once	TRBJ1-2	CSASEWAGYTF	TGCAGTGCTAGCGAATGGGCAGGCTACACCTTC
TRBV6-2/TRBV6-3	.	few	TRBJ2-1	CASSFRGKQFF	TGTGCCAGCAGTTTCCGAGGGAAGCAGTTCTTC
TRBV7-2	TRBD2	.	TRBJ2-1	CASSLAASGGYNEQFF	TGTGCCAGCAGCTTAGCAGCGAGCGGGGGGTACAATGAGCAGTTCTTC
TRBV14	TRBD2	.	TRBJ2-3	CASSLTSASTDTQYF	TGTGCCAGCAGCCTGACTAGCGCTAGCACAGATACGCAGTATTTT
TRBV10-3	.	.	TRBJ1-2	CAISVGGDNYGYTF	TGTGCCATCAGTGTGGGGGGCGATAACTATGGCTACACCTTC
TRBV2	.	once	TRBJ2-1	CASSDRTIYNEQFF	TGTGCCAGCAGTGATAGGACCATCTACAATGAGCAGTTCTTC
TRBV5-1	.	.	TRBJ1-5	CASSFPEKAVNQPQHF	TGCGCCAGCAGCTTCCCCGAGAAGGCGGTTAATCAGCCCCAGCATTTT
TRBV30	TRBD1	.	TRBJ1-5	CAWSVPRQGGRRNQPQHF	TGTGCCTGGAGTGTACCCCGTCAGGGGGGTCGACGAAATCAGCCCCAGCATTTT
TRBV7-8	.	.	TRBJ2-3	CASSYPILSTDTQYF	TGTGCCAGCAGCTACCCGATCCTTAGCACAGATACGCAGTATTTT
TRBV29-1	TRBD1	.	TRBJ1-4	CSVGAGTANEKLFF	TGCAGCGTTGGGGCTGGGACAGCTAATGAAAAACTGTTTTTT
TRBV6-1	TRBD1	.	TRBJ2-5	CASSDSGQDFVTQYF	TGTGCCAGCAGTGATTCGGGACAGGATTTCGTGACCCAGTACTTC
TRBV4-1	TRBD1	few	TRBJ1-2	CASSQTSTGSNYGYTF	TGCGCCAGCAGCCAAACGTCGACAGGGAGTAACTATGGCTACACCTTC
TRBV13	.	.	TRBJ2-3	CASSHERTDTQYF	TGTGCCAGCAGCCACGAACGCACAGATACGCAGTATTTT
TRBV7-9	.	.	TRBJ2-6	CASSLAGSGANVLTF	TGTGCCAGCAGCTTAGCGGGGTCTGGGGCCAACGTCCTGACTTTC
TRBV28	TRBD2	.	TRBJ2-5	CASSIASGGLQETQYF	TGTGCCAGCAGTATCGCTAGCGGGGGACTACAAGAGACCCAGTACTTC
TRBV29-1	TRBD2	.	TRBJ2-7	CSVTGTSAYEQYF	TGCAGCGTCACCGGGACTAGCGCCTACGAGCAGTACTTC
TRBV18	TRBD1	.	TRBJ1-5	CASSPQGATDNQPQHF	TGTGCCAGCTCACCCCAGGGGGCGACGGACAATCAGCCCCAGCATTTT
TRBV21-1	.	few	TRBJ1-2	CASSRAQGGRLNYGYTF	TGTGCCAGCAGCAGGGCACAGGGAGGTCGACTTAACTATGGCTACACCTTC
TRBV6-6	.	.	TRBJ2-5	CASSYWDGQETQYF	TGTGCCAGCAGTTATTGGGACGGCCAAGAGACCCAGTACTTC
TRBV30	.	once	TRBJ1-4	CAWGSLGSEKLFF	TGTGCCTGGGGGTCGCTGGGGAGTGAAAAACTGTTTTTT
TRBV7-5	.	.	TRBJ1-2	CARSFRRCVYGYTF	TGTGCCAGAAGCTTCAGAAGGTGCGTCTATGGCTACACCTTC
TRBV10-3	TRBD1	once	TRBJ1-2	CAISESTGQLYGYTF	TGTGCCATCAGTGAGTCCACGGGACAGCTCTATGGCTACACCTTC
TRBV5-4	TRBD2	.	TRBJ2-1	CASSPGGGGPYNEQFF	TGTGCCAGCAGCCCCGGGGGCGGGGGGCCCTACAATGAGCAGTTCTTC